A single sample gave rise to the 20 T cell receptor beta chains below, sequenced in a study of blood T cell repertoires in COVID-19. Assay: immunoSEQ multiplex PCR; the TCRdb copy retains only in-frame clones and omits some. The table includes about 100,000 clones, roughly 90% detected once. The sequenced sample consisted of peripheral blood. These receptor sequences come from a man in his 60s with acute or convalescent COVID-19.

This clone was counted a few times. The chain joins TRBV2 to TRBJ2-7, with 9 bases identical to TRBD2. J gave up 6 bases and V 6 bases, and 6 bases lay outside the gene matches. The CDR3 is made up of 13 amino acids. The V gene's germline CDR1 is SNHLY and CDR2 FYNNEI. The CDR3 DNA follows: TGTGCCAGCAGGATAGCGGGAGCGGTCGAGCAGTACGTC. This translates into CASRIAGAVEQYV.

The chain is built from TRBV9 and TRBJ1-1, with D possibly being TRBD1 (6 bases). This CDR3 spans 14 amino acids. The germline CDR1 and CDR2 sequences are SGDLS and YYNGEE. Trimming pared 1 base from V and 4 bases from J, leaving 11 bases between. The CDR3 DNA sequence: TGTGCCAGCAGCGTAAGGACAGATCCCACTGAAGCTTTCTTT. It codes for CASSVRTDPTEAFF.

The chain employs TRBV29-1 and TRBJ1-2; 9 positions agree with TRBD1. The ends lost 4 bases at V and 4 bases at J; junction bases unmatched: 4. Germline V gives CDR1 SQVTM, CDR2 ANQGSEA. This CDR3 is built from 13 residues. The CDR3 sequence: CSVVVTGGYGYTF. CDR3 sequence (DNA): TGCAGCGTTGTAGTGACAGGGGGCTATGGCTACACCTTC.

The CDR3 region has the DNA TGTGCCAGCAGTGAGTTGGGAGGGGGATTCAATCAGCCCCAGCATTTT. This gives the protein CASSELGGGFNQPQHF. The genes are TRBV2 and TRBJ1-5; D is possibly TRBD1 (6 bases). Germline loops: CDR1 SNHLY, CDR2 FYNNEI. This CDR3 is built from 16 residues. The V and J ends lost 3 bases and 3 bases respectively, with 15 bases between them.

The chain has TRBV7-8 and TRBJ1-2; 11 positions match TRBD1. Germline CDR1 and CDR2: SGHVS and FQNEAQ. V was clipped by 1 base and J by 7 bases; unmatched bases: 5. The CDR3 covers 15 residues. As DNA, the CDR3 is TGTGCCAGCAGCTTAGGGACAGGGGGCGCGGGTGGCTACACCTTC. The encoded protein is CASSLGTGGAGGYTF.

The chain links TRBV25-1 to TRBJ1-5, with D uncertain. Germline V lookup: CDR1 MGHDK, CDR2 SYGVNS. The CDR3 sequence is 14 residues long. V shed 2 bases and J shed 1 base, with 6 bases lying between them. The CDR3 region is CASSEGGSNQPQHF. The CDR3 coding sequence is TGTGCCAGCAGTGAAGGAGGAAGCAATCAGCCCCAGCATTTT.

This chain connects TRBV11-2 to TRBJ2-1, with a tentative D call TRBD2 (6 bases). Germline V CDR1 and CDR2: SGHAT, FQNNGV. The CDR3 totals 15 residues. V lost 0 bases and J lost 5, with 11 bases in between. The CDR3 nucleotides are TGTGCCAGCAGCTTAGAGGGACGGACTAACAATGAGCAGTTCTTC. Its translation: CASSLEGRTNNEQFF.

The table lists this clone with a count of one. The chain joins TRBV5-1 to TRBJ1-1; TRBD1 aligns across 8 bases. The length of the CDR3 is 15 residues. With 6 bases clipped from V and 0 bases from J, the junction kept 7 bases outside the gene matches. The germline gives CDR1 SGHRS, CDR2 YFSETQ. The CDR3 reads CASTPGDRMNTEAFF. The CDR3 region has the DNA TGCGCCAGCACCCCCGGGGACAGGATGAACACTGAAGCTTTCTTT.

This chain joins TRBV3-1 (or the pseudogene TRBV3-2) and TRBJ1-1; no firm D call. Germline-derived CDR1 and CDR2 are LGHDT and YNNKEL (reference sequence). The V and J ends lost 5 bases and 0 bases respectively, with 7 bases between them. This CDR3 is 13 amino acids long. CDR3 DNA sequence: TGTGCCAGCAGCTCGACACTGAACACTGAAGCTTTCTTT. Amino acid sequence: CASSSTLNTEAFF.

The rearrangement links TRBV19 to TRBJ2-1, with 8 bases lining up with TRBD2. The germline V gene encodes CDR1 LNHDA and CDR2 SQIVND (reference sequence). Germline trimming cut 3 bases from V and 14 bases from J; bases unmatched to any gene: 6. This CDR3 has 12 residues. Here the CDR3 DNA reads TGTGCCAGTAGTATCCTTAGCGGGGTTGAGTTCTTC. Translated: CASSILSGVEFF.

The chain is built from TRBV5-4 and TRBJ2-7; D may be TRBD2 (5 bases). The CDR3 sequence is 14 residues long. Germline CDR1 is SGHNT and CDR2 is YYREEE (reference sequence). Trimming took 4 bases from V and 0 from J, leaving 11 bases between them. CDR3: CASSPGGFSYEQYF. DNA for the CDR3: TGTGCCAGCAGCCCCGGAGGCTTCTCCTACGAGCAGTACTTC.

This clone has a single count. The chain carries TRBV29-1 and TRBJ1-1; D is uncertain. There are 13 residues in the CDR3. CDR1 is SQVTM, CDR2 ANQGSEA, per germline. The V end lost 1 base, the J end lost 1 base, and 7 bases lay between the germline ends. The CDR3 protein is CSVEGRPNTEAFF. Written as DNA, the CDR3 is TGCAGCGTTGAAGGGAGGCCGAACACTGAAGCTTTCTTT. Full variable domain (remainder filled in from reference TRBV29-1 and TRBJ1-1): SAVISQKPSRDICQRGTSLTIQCQVDSQVTMMFWYRQQPGQSLTLIATANQGSEATYESGFVIDKFPISRPNLTFSTLTVSNMSPEDSSIYLCSVEGRPNTEAFFGQGTRLTVV.

The genes are TRBV19 and TRBJ1-6; D is possibly TRBD1 (5 bases). The ends were cut back, 2 bases at V and 9 bases at J, with 14 bases in the middle. This CDR3 comprises 15 residues. CDR1 and CDR2 (germline): LNHDA, SQIVND (reference sequence). This chain's CDR3 is CASSIRRGHPSPLHF. The CDR3 DNA reads TGTGCCAGTAGTATACGGCGTGGACACCCTTCACCCCTCCACTTT.

The chain has TRBV10-3 and TRBJ1-5; 7 bases line up with TRBD1. After removal of 4 bases from V and 3 bases from J, the junction contained 6 bases not matched to a gene. The CDR3 is 15 residues long. In germline, CDR1 is ENHRY, CDR2 SYGVKD. The CDR3 loop reads CAISGDSFVNQPQHF. In nucleotides, the CDR3 is TGTGCCATCAGTGGGGACAGCTTCGTCAATCAGCCCCAGCATTTT.

This chain links TRBV5-1 with TRBJ2-3; 9 bases align to TRBD2. CDR1 is SGHRS, CDR2 YFSETQ, per germline. J was trimmed by 0 bases and V by 5 bases; bases with no gene match: 4. The CDR3 contains 15 residues. CDR3 DNA sequence: TGCGCCAGCAGGGCTAGCGGGGCTAGCACAGATACGCAGTATTTT. This gives the protein CASRASGASTDTQYF.

The rearrangement uses TRBV7-9 and TRBJ1-1; D not certain. The CDR3 is 13 residues long. V shed 5 bases and J shed 5 bases, with 12 bases lying between them. Germline CDR1 is SEHNR and CDR2 is FQNEAQ (reference sequence). In DNA form, the CDR3 reads TGTGCCAGCAGCCCTCCGGGGAGGACTGAAGCTTTCTTT. Protein sequence: CASSPPGRTEAFF. The full variable domain, in which reference TRBV7-9 and TRBJ1-1 provide the parts outside the CDR3, is DTGVSQNPRHKITKRGQNVTFRCDPISEHNRLYWYRQTLGQGPEFLTYFQNEAQLEKSRLLSDRFSAERPKGSFSTLEIQRTEQGDSAMYLCASSPPGRTEAFFGQGTRLTVV.

This rearrangement joins TRBV18 to TRBJ1-3; D remains ambiguous. In germline, CDR1 is KGHSH, CDR2 LQKENI. This CDR3 has 16 residues. V lost 4 bases and J 4 bases, leaving 17 bases between the germline ends. CDR3 amino acids: CASSLLTTGWGNTIYF. The CDR3, as DNA: TGTGCCAGCTCACTCTTAACGACGGGTTGGGGAAACACCATATATTTT.

The chain couples TRBV2 to TRBJ2-2, with 7 bases aligning to TRBD2. Germline trimming cut 2 bases from V and 3 bases from J; bases unmatched to any gene: 3. This CDR3 has 15 amino acids. Germline V CDR1 and CDR2: SNHLY, FYNNEI. As DNA, the CDR3 is TGTGCCAGCAGTGAAATTCGGGGGGACACCGGGGAGCTGTTTTTT. Translating it yields CASSEIRGDTGELFF.

This clone has only a few counts. This chain links TRBV13 with TRBJ2-1, with D maybe TRBD2 (7 bases). Trimming took off 0 bases at V and 2 bases at J, with 14 bases between the two ends. The CDR3 has 17 residues. The germline V gene encodes CDR1 PRHDT and CDR2 FYEKMQ (reference sequence). The CDR3 region has the DNA TGTGCCAGCAGCTTAGGGGGGAGGGGGAGTCCCTACAATGAGCAGTTCTTC. Its translation: CASSLGGRGSPYNEQFF. Using reference TRBV13 and TRBJ2-1 for the parts outside the CDR3, the full variable domain is AAGVIQSPRHLIKEKRETATLKCYPIPRHDTVYWYQQGPGQDPQFLISFYEKMQSDKGSIPDRFSAQQFSDYHSELNMSSLELGDSALYFCASSLGGRGSPYNEQFFGPGTRLTVL.

This rearrangement joins TRBV7-9 to TRBJ1-1; 8 bases fit TRBD1. V lost 2 bases to trimming and J lost 3 bases; unmatched junction nucleotides: 8. This CDR3 has 16 residues. The V gene's germline CDR1 is SEHNR and CDR2 FQNEAQ (reference sequence). The CDR3 bases are TGTGCCAGCAGCTTAAGGCAGGGGGCTTGGGACACTGAAGCTTTCTTT. It codes for CASSLRQGAWDTEAFF.